The clone carrying this TCR beta chain was seen repeatedly, ten times or more. Its target is unknown. The entry originates in a study of T cells in Graves' hyperthyroidism and ophthalmopathy. Points from the study as a whole: The model forecast ophthalmopathy, anticipating it by a median about 6.5 months before onset. Most expanded thyroid clonotypes above 0.001 also appeared in blood.

Exclusion of a patient resulted from uncontrolled infection, other autoimmune disease, pregnancy or lactation. RNA transcripts were the template for amplifying TCR beta CDR3 regions. Using the HTBI primer set, a first-round RT-PCR was run on the TCR CDR3. Using its own MiXCR run on the multiplex PCR reads, TCRdb lists one record per CDR3 protein. The data contain 550,000 to 700,000 distinct CDR3 sequences, roughly 50% of them singletons. Sequencing was done on a sample of peripheral blood or thyroid tissue (not recorded which). The sequence was obtained from an adult woman with Graves' disease, either hyperthyroidism or ophthalmopathy (not recorded which).

Here the CDR3 reads CASSYGQGTTNEKLFF. CDR3 sequence (DNA): TGTGCCAGCAGTTACGGGCAGGGGACAACTAATGAAAAACTGTTTTTT. V is TRBV6-5 and J is TRBJ1-4; perhaps TRBD1 as D (6 bases). The germline CDR1 and CDR2 sequences are MNHEY and SVGAGI. CDR3 length equals 16 residues. Trimming stripped 2 bases from V and 0 bases from J, with 10 bases between.